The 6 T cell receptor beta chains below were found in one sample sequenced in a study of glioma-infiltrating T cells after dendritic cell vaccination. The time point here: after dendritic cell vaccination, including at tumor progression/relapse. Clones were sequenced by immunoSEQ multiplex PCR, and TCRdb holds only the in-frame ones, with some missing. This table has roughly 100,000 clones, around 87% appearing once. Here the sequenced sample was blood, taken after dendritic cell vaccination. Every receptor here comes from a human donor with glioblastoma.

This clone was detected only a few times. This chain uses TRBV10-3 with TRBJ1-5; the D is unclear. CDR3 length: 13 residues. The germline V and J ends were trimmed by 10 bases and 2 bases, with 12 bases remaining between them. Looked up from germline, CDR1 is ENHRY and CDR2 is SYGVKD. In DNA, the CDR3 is TGTGCCAGCGGATTGGATGGCAATCAGCCCCAGCATTTT. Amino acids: CASGLDGNQPQHF.

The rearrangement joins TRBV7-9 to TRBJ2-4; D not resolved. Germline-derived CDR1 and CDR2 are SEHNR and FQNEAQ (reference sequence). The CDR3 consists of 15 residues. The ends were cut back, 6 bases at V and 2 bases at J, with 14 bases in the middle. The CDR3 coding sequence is TGTGCCAGCAGTCCAGTGGGCAGCCCCAAAAACATTCAGTACTTC. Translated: CASSPVGSPKNIQYF.

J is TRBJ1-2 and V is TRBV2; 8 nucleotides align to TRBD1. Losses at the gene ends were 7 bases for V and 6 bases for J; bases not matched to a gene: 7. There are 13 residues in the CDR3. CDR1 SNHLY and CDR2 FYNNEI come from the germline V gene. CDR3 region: CASTWTGRDGYTF. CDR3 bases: TGTGCCAGCACTTGGACAGGGAGGGATGGCTACACCTTC.

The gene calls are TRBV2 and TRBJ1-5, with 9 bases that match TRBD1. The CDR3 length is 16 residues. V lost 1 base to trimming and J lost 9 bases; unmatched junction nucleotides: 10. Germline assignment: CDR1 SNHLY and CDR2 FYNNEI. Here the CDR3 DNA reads TGTGCCAGCAGTGAAGAAGGGACAGGGTCTGAGGGGCCCCAGCATTTT. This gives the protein CASSEEGTGSEGPQHF.

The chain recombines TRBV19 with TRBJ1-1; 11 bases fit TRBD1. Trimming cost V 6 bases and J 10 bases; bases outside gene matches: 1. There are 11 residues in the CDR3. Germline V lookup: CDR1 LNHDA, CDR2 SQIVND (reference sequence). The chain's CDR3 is CASRGTGGAFF. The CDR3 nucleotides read TGTGCCAGTAGAGGGACAGGGGGAGCTTTCTTT. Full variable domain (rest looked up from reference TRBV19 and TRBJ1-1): DGGITQSPKYLFRKEGQNVTLSCEQNLNHDAMYWYRQDPGQGLRLIYYSQIVNDFQKGDIAEGYSVSREKKESFPLTVTSAQKNPTAFYLCASRGTGGAFFGQGTRLTVV.

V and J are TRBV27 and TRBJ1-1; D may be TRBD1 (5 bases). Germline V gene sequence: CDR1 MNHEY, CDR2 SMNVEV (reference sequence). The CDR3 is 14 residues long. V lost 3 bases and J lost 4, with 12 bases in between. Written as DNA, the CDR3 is TGTGCCAGCAGTTTTCAAGGAGGGGCCACTGAAGCTTTCTTT. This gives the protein CASSFQGGATEAFF.